This T cell receptor beta chain derives from a study of CD8+CD57+ T cells in acquired aplastic anemia (dated by TCRdb to 2016 to 2019). Background on the whole study: A mean of roughly 2.9 ug of DNA, ranging from roughly 0.18 to 30 ug, was extracted from sorted CD4+ and CD8+ cells. An average of approximately 10 million reads for CD4+ cells and approximately 11 million reads for CD8+ cells was obtained from healthy donor samples.

This clonotype was seen only once. Its antigen is still unknown. No base qualities exist here, and no much larger clone lies one base off it. One read provides weak support. Genomic DNA was used as template for profiling of TCR beta VDJ combinations and CDR3 sequences. An Illumina HiSeq 2000 was used for TCR repertoire sequencing. Per the authors' processing: TRBV/TRBJ rearrangement plots, CDR3 size and DJ length profiles, and Simpson's diversity index were used to evaluate the repertoires. Whichever DNA sequence was most abundant in the deep sequencing data was defined as the immunodominant clone. CDR3 amino acid sequences were checked for sharing between subjects and were compared against published repertoires and the VDJdb database. TCRdb trimmed public reads at Q25 via fastp, called clones via MiXCR and kept in-frame beta chains. Records with the same CDR3 protein are collapsed into one entry carrying the most frequent genes and DNA. These V and J calls rely on TCRdb rather than the paper's analysis. This sample has around 170,000 distinct CDR3 sequences in its table, and just under 65% of those were observed once. Under 60% of the sample goes to the ten largest clones.

In the study, sorted CD4+ and CD8+ blood T cells from patients with severe aplastic anemia and from healthy subjects underwent deep sequencing of TCR repertoires. Ficoll-Paque density gradient centrifugation was used to isolate peripheral blood mononuclear cells. Before DNA extraction, CD4+ and CD8+ T cells were sorted with FACS or magnetic beads. Sequences SEHNR (CDR1) and FQNEAQ (CDR2) are obtained from the germline V gene (reference sequence). Including the terminal cysteine and phenylalanine, the CDR3 comprises 15 residues. Only CDR3 DNA remains: 45 bases, in frame from the first base. V and J lose 1 base and 8 bases, and a span of 12 bases separates them. General conclusions and limits of the study: Although twenty-nine CD8+ CDR3 sequences were shared by patients and controls, these sequences appeared highly expressed in patients and within the immunodominant clones of patients. Patients and healthy controls showed no significant difference in CD8+ Simpson's diversity (P=0.060).

Sequencing input: sorted CD4+, CD8+, or CD8+CD57+ T cells (not recorded which) from PBMCs. The sequence joins TRBV7-9 to TRBJ1-6, and possibly TRBD1, on 5 matching bases. The receptor comes from a human donor in good health. The bases read TGTGCCAGCAGCTTAGTGTGGGCCAGGGATTCACCCCTCCACTTT. It translates to CASSLVWARDSPLHF.